This TCR beta chain originates from a study of beta chain features in type 1 diabetes. Germline V CDR1 and CDR2: SGHTA, FQGNSA. Germline trimming cut 0 bases from V and 2 bases from J; bases unmatched to any gene: 5. The CDR3 runs 16 residues. cDNA synthesis used the whole RNA isolate, giving expressed TCRB sequences. Profiled with immunoSEQ multiplex PCR; TCRdb holds only in-frame clones, not every one. The table lists some 330,000 clones, roughly 9.6% of them singletons. Findings and caveats of the study: Researchers report that Type 1 diabetes patients had moderately but significantly shorter TCRB CDR3s across all four CD4+ subsets. Healthy donors had naive, central memory and Treg TCRB repertoires that appeared less similar than those seen among patients.

This clone was seen a handful of times. Antigen specificity is unknown. The sequence came from a woman in her twenties or thirties in good health. This chain joins TRBV7-2 and TRBJ2-7; 9 nucleotides line up with TRBD1. What was sequenced was naive CD4+ T cells from blood. The CDR3 sequence is CASSLAGQGRAYEQYF. For the CDR3, the DNA is TGTGCCAGCAGCTTAGCTGGACAGGGGAGAGCCTACGAGCAGTACTTC.